The entry below describes one TCR beta chain. Authors' analysis steps: Amplifying reference gene primers gave estimates of nucleated cell counts. TCRdb's copy holds only in-frame clones and misses some; the assay was immunoSEQ multiplex PCR. V, J and clone size were drawn from that table, and D and trimming were deduced from the DNA. The sample lists approximately 210,000 clones; about 88% were seen once. Germline CDR1 and CDR2: KGHDR and SFDVKD. The CDR3 extends over 18 amino acids. With V trimmed by 0 bases and J by 8 bases, 10 bases remained unmatched. This record belongs to a study of blood T cell repertoires in COVID-19. At the level of the study: Both acute and convalescent COVID-19 samples were obtained from the United States, Italy and Spain. Sources were T cells, B-cell-depleted T cells, or PBMCs; the material itself was cDNA or gDNA.

The sequencing sample was made of peripheral blood. V usage is TRBV24-1 and J usage is TRBJ2-1; 12 bases are a match to TRBD2. The TCR sequence derives from a man aged 35 to 55 with acute or convalescent COVID-19. CDR3 region: CATSDLGLAGGPSDEQFF. The CDR3 nucleotides are TGTGCCACCAGTGATTTGGGGCTAGCGGGAGGGCCGAGTGATGAGCAGTTCTTC.